This TCR beta chain comes out of a study of cytomegalovirus exposure and HLA in healthy donors. It was with 60 Vbeta and 13 Jbeta primers that the PCR ran. Sequencing used immunoSEQ multiplex PCR; TCRdb keeps in-frame clones, though not all of them. The data contain 150,000 to 250,000 clones, 75% to 85% of them seen just once; the ten biggest clones take up about 1.4%. About this clone: Its antigen is unknown.

The junction had 0 bases not matched to a gene; V was cut back by 0 bases and J by 1 base. Germline-derived CDR1 and CDR2 are MNHNS and SASEGT. The CDR3 sequence is 15 residues long. Study-wide points: Several top significant clusters appeared, in a later analysis, to be linked to common viral pathogens. Cytomegalovirus association was assigned to more than 150 TCR beta chains. TCR beta sequences reportedly predicted the HLA-A and HLA-B alleles of most subjects accurately.

The receptor's source is a girl aged 10-17 years in good health and CMV-seropositive. The V gene is TRBV6-1, the J gene TRBJ2-5; 9 nucleotides line up with TRBD1. Material for sequencing was PBMCs. The CDR3 region is CASSEATGGQETQYF. The CDR3 region has the DNA TGTGCCAGCAGTGAAGCGACAGGGGGCCAAGAGACCCAGTACTTC.